A single sample is the source of the 27 T cell receptor beta chains below, sequenced in a study of CD8+ T cells in alopecia areata. After isolation, RNA underwent reverse transcription to generate cDNA as the sequencing template. Data came from immunoSEQ multiplex PCR; TCRdb stores just in-frame clones and leaves some out. The table lists about 64,000 clones, about 43% of them singletons. Indicated treatment: oral pan-JAK inhibitor, 5-10 mg twice daily. Specimen: CD8+ T cells sorted from blood, collected around week 36, from a patient treated with tofacitinib. These receptor sequences come from a human donor with alopecia areata.

The chain recombines TRBV9 with TRBJ2-1; TRBD2 might be the D (5 bases). V was trimmed by 3 bases and J by 8 bases, leaving 9 bases between them. This CDR3 comprises 12 residues. Germline-derived CDR1 and CDR2 are SGDLS and YYNGEE. CDR3 in amino acids: CASSGMRDEQFF. The CDR3 DNA reads as TGTGCCAGCAGCGGAATGCGGGATGAGCAGTTCTTC.

This clone was recorded a few times. This chain joins TRBV4-1 and TRBJ2-7; D remains ambiguous. V gave up 1 base and J gave up 2 bases, with 15 bases separating them. The V gene's germline CDR1 is MGHRA and CDR2 YSYEKL. The CDR3 covers 16 residues. DNA of the CDR3: TGCGCCAGCAGCCAAGTGTATCTCACCGTTACCTACGAGCAGTACTTC. It translates to CASSQVYLTVTYEQYF.

V and J are TRBV20-1 and TRBJ2-7; the D is unclear. The CDR3 covers 11 residues. V lost 5 bases to trimming and J lost 3 bases, with 8 bases between them. Germline values: CDR1 DFQATT, CDR2 SNEGSKA (reference sequence). The CDR3 nucleotides read TGCAGTGCTCCCCACCGCTACGAGCAGTACTTC. It encodes CSAPHRYEQYF.

CDR3 residues: CASSLAETGDPLAQYF. The CDR3 DNA follows: TGCGCCAGCAGCTTGGCCGAAACGGGGGACCCCTTGGCGCAGTATTTT. V is TRBV5-1 and J is TRBJ2-3; TRBD2 might be the D (6 bases). CDR3 length: 16 amino acids. Trimming took off 0 bases at V and 10 bases at J, with 21 bases between the two ends. Germline CDR1 is SGHRS and CDR2 is YFSETQ.

This chain uses TRBV5-4 with TRBJ2-7; D is unresolved. Germline-derived CDR1 and CDR2 are SGHNT and YYREEE (reference sequence). The CDR3 runs 14 residues. Trimming shortened V by 1 base and J by 5 bases, and 13 bases separated the two germline ends. The DNA of the CDR3 is TGTGCCAGCAGCTTGTGGCAAAGGATACACGAGCAGTACTTC. It specifies CASSLWQRIHEQYF.

This chain joins TRBV14 and TRBJ2-1; no clear D gene. The V gene lost 1 base and the J gene lost 7 bases, with 5 bases spanning the gap. Per the germline V gene, CDR1 is SGHDN and CDR2 is FVKESK. The CDR3 length is 12 residues. The CDR3 protein is CASSQVRNEQFF. The CDR3 region has the DNA TGTGCCAGCAGCCAAGTCAGGAATGAGCAGTTCTTC.

The chain has TRBV5-1 and TRBJ2-3, with TRBD1 matching over 8 bases. The CDR3 length is 15 residues. Germline V gene data show CDR1 as SGHRS and CDR2 as YFSETQ. V shed 1 base and J 3 bases; nucleotides not matched to a gene: 4. The CDR3 loop is CASSLTRQGTDTQYF. Written as DNA, the CDR3 is TGCGCCAGCAGCTTGACTAGACAGGGGACAGATACGCAGTATTTT.

The chain recombines TRBV4-1 with TRBJ2-2, with 12 positions matching TRBD2. V was pared by 0 bases and J by 7 bases, with 3 bases of the junction left unmatched. The CDR3 runs 16 residues. Per germline, CDR1 MGHRA and CDR2 YSYEKL. The CDR3 loop reads CASSQDRLAGVGELFF. DNA for the CDR3: TGCGCCAGCAGCCAAGATAGACTAGCGGGAGTCGGGGAGCTGTTTTTT.

This sequence joins TRBV2 and TRBJ2-3; 13 nucleotides line up with TRBD2. The J segment lost 5 bases and the V segment lost 6 bases, leaving 8 bases of the junction unmatched. The length of the CDR3 is 16 residues. Germline V gene sequence: CDR1 SNHLY, CDR2 FYNNEI. The CDR3 here is CASRGLAGEWRDTQYF. The CDR3 DNA reads TGTGCCAGCAGAGGACTAGCGGGAGAATGGAGAGATACGCAGTATTTT.

This clone was seen once. The chain is built from TRBV29-1 and TRBJ2-5, with 8 bases that match TRBD2. CDR1 is SQVTM and CDR2 is ANQGSEA in the germline V gene. V shed 3 bases and J 5 bases; nucleotides not matched to a gene: 8. The CDR3 consists of 14 residues. The CDR3 sequence is CSVEVAGGKETQYF. CDR3 sequence (DNA): TGCAGCGTTGAGGTTGCGGGAGGAAAGGAGACCCAGTACTTC.

The chain uses TRBV19 and TRBJ2-2; a weak D match, TRBD2 (6 bases). CDR3 length equals 15 residues. Germline-derived CDR1 and CDR2 are LNHDA and SQIVND (reference sequence). Trimming stripped 5 bases from V and 1 base from J, with 11 bases between. In DNA form, the CDR3 reads TGTGCCAGTAGTTTAGCGGAAATGAACACCGGGGAGCTGTTTTTT. Amino acids: CASSLAEMNTGELFF.

In this sample, this clone turned up a few times. The rearrangement uses TRBV6-1 and TRBJ2-5; possibly TRBD1 for D (7 bases). Germline CDR1 MNHNS, CDR2 SASEGT. The V gene lost 7 bases and the J gene lost 6 bases, with 15 bases spanning the gap. The CDR3 spans 13 residues. In nucleotides, the CDR3 is TGTGCCAGCAAGGAGGGGGCGCGGCAGACCCAGTACTTC. Its translation: CASKEGARQTQYF.

This clone occurred a few times. V usage is TRBV7-9 and J usage is TRBJ1-5, with D unclear. V was clipped by 1 base and J by 5 bases, with 15 bases between them. Germline CDR1 reads SEHNR; CDR2 reads FQNEAQ (reference sequence). The CDR3 totals 16 residues. Written as DNA, the CDR3 is TGTGCCAGCAGCTTAGTTGTGGGAGGGTTCGATCAGCCCCAGCATTTT. As protein: CASSLVVGGFDQPQHF.

The chain recombines TRBV30 with TRBJ1-1; D is perhaps TRBD1 (5 bases). Trimming took off 3 bases at V and 4 bases at J, with 21 bases between the two ends. The length of the CDR3 is 16 residues. The V gene's germline CDR1 is GTSNPN and CDR2 SVGIG (reference sequence). The chain's CDR3 is CAWRRVDTGRGTEAFF. DNA for the CDR3: TGTGCCTGGAGGAGAGTTGATACAGGCCGGGGCACTGAAGCTTTCTTT.

The V gene is TRBV11-2, the J gene TRBJ2-7; perhaps TRBD2 as D (5 bases). CDR3 length: 13 residues. Germline CDR1 reads SGHAT; CDR2 reads FQNNGV. The germline V and J ends were trimmed by 5 bases and 0 bases, with 8 bases remaining between them. The CDR3 loop reads CASSRGPSYEQYF. CDR3 sequence (DNA): TGTGCCAGCAGCCGCGGGCCCTCCTACGAGCAGTACTTC.

This chain uses TRBV10-3 with TRBJ2-7, with 13 bases lining up with TRBD2. The CDR3 has 16 amino acids. Germline V gives CDR1 ENHRY, CDR2 SYGVKD. With V trimmed by 2 bases and J by 4 bases, 5 bases remained unmatched. The CDR3 loop reads CAISETSGRARYEQYF. The CDR3 region has the DNA TGTGCCATCAGTGAGACTAGCGGGAGGGCCAGGTACGAGCAGTACTTC.

This chain uses TRBV5-1 with TRBJ1-1, with unresolved D. Trimming removed 7 bases at V and 0 bases at J, with 16 bases between. Per germline, CDR1 SGHRS and CDR2 YFSETQ. The length of the CDR3 is 15 residues. The CDR3 protein is CASRGKGGLNTEAFF. The CDR3 coding sequence is TGCGCCAGCCGAGGCAAGGGAGGGCTGAACACTGAAGCTTTCTTT. Combining the CDR3 with reference TRBV5-1 and TRBJ1-1 gives the whole variable domain KAGVTQTPRYLIKTRGQQVTLSCSPISGHRSVSWYQQTPGQGLQFLFEYFSETQRNKGNFPGRFSGRQFSNSRSEMNVSTLELGDSALYLCASRGKGGLNTEAFFGQGTRLTVV.

The chain links TRBV25-1 to TRBJ2-5, with a weak D call TRBD2 (5 bases). V was pared by 1 base and J by 5 bases, with 5 bases between. This CDR3 comprises 12 residues. CDR1 is MGHDK, CDR2 SYGVNS, per germline. The CDR3 DNA is TGTGCCAGCAGTGAATCGGGGGAGACCCAGTACTTC. Translating it yields CASSESGETQYF. The full variable domain, completed using reference TRBV25-1 and TRBJ2-5, is EADIYQTPRYLVIGTGKKITLECSQTMGHDKMYWYQQDPGMELHLIHYSYGVNSTEKGDLSSESTVSRIRTEHFPLTLESARPSHTSQYLCASSESGETQYFGPGTRLLVL.

The chain uses TRBV28 and TRBJ1-5; a possible D gene is TRBD1 (5 bases). V was pared by 6 bases and J by 7 bases, with 16 bases between. The CDR3 is 14 residues long. Germline CDR1 is MDHEN and CDR2 is SYDVKM. The CDR3 reads CASRVGAVPQPQHF. The CDR3 DNA reads TGTGCCAGCAGGGTAGGGGCCGTGCCCCAGCCCCAGCATTTT.

This chain connects TRBV25-1 to TRBJ2-6; D is ambiguous. The CDR3 is made up of 14 amino acids. The V and J ends lost 1 base and 3 bases respectively, with 4 bases between them. Germline V lookup: CDR1 MGHDK, CDR2 SYGVNS. The CDR3 bases are TGTGCCAGCAGTGAATTTAGTGGGGCCAACGTCCTGACTTTC. Translation gives CASSEFSGANVLTF. The full variable domain, completed using reference TRBV25-1 and TRBJ2-6, is EADIYQTPRYLVIGTGKKITLECSQTMGHDKMYWYQQDPGMELHLIHYSYGVNSTEKGDLSSESTVSRIRTEHFPLTLESARPSHTSQYLCASSEFSGANVLTFGAGSRLTVL.

This clone was picked up a small number of times. The CDR3 here is CASSLRSLERDREETQYF. The CDR3 DNA follows: TGTGCCAGCAGCTTAAGGAGTCTGGAAAGGGACAGGGAAGAGACCCAGTACTTC. The chain recombines TRBV7-3 with TRBJ2-5; TRBD1 matches at 9 bases. Germline assignment: CDR1 SGHTA and CDR2 FQGTGA. The junction had 12 bases not matched to a gene; V was cut back by 1 base and J by 3 bases. The CDR3 loop spans 18 amino acids.

The chain combines TRBV7-9 with TRBJ1-3; D not resolved. This CDR3 contains 13 residues. Trimming took off 1 base at V and 4 bases at J, with 5 bases between the two ends. CDR1 is SEHNR, CDR2 FQNEAQ, per germline (reference sequence). DNA of the CDR3: TGTGCCAGCAGCTTAGGATTCGGAAACACCATATATTTT. Encoded protein: CASSLGFGNTIYF.

V is TRBV30 and J is TRBJ2-2; D is perhaps TRBD2 (5 bases). V lost 4 bases and J 6 bases, leaving 12 bases between the germline ends. This CDR3 has 13 residues. The germline V gene has CDR1 GTSNPN and CDR2 SVGIG (reference sequence). Written as DNA, the CDR3 is TGTGCCTGGAATGGACTCAGTCCCGGGGAGCTGTTTTTT. Its protein product is CAWNGLSPGELFF.

The chain recombines TRBV28 with TRBJ2-3, with 13 positions matching TRBD2. Germline CDR1 MDHEN, CDR2 SYDVKM. The trim removed 5 bases at V and 2 bases at J, leaving 7 bases unmatched. The CDR3 contains 17 residues. The CDR3 DNA reads TGTGCCAGCAGTCCCCCGGGACTAGCGGGACCCACAGATACGCAGTATTTT. Translating it yields CASSPPGLAGPTDTQYF.

This chain uses TRBV19 with TRBJ2-1; D is tentatively TRBD1 or TRBD2 (5 bases each). There are 14 residues in the CDR3. In germline, CDR1 is LNHDA, CDR2 SQIVND (reference sequence). The CDR3 loop reads CVLAFYGANNEQFF. CDR3 DNA sequence: TGTGTCTTAGCTTTCTACGGGGCCAACAATGAGCAGTTCTTC.

Here the CDR3 reads CASLDAHYGYTF. The CDR3 DNA follows: TGTGCCAGCTTGGACGCCCACTATGGCTACACCTTC. J is TRBJ1-2 and V is TRBV6-5; D is unresolved. V was pared by 8 bases and J by 3 bases, with 10 bases between. The length of the CDR3 is 12 residues. Germline V gene sequence: CDR1 MNHEY, CDR2 SVGAGI.

A few counts support this clone. This chain uses TRBV7-8 with TRBJ1-1, with D unclear. Trimming removed 2 bases from V and 7 bases from J, with 14 bases in between. The CDR3 runs 14 residues. Germline V lookup: CDR1 SGHVS, CDR2 FQNEAQ. This CDR3 reads CASSLSVMTVEAFF. CDR3 sequence (DNA): TGTGCCAGCAGCTTATCTGTCATGACGGTTGAAGCTTTCTTT.